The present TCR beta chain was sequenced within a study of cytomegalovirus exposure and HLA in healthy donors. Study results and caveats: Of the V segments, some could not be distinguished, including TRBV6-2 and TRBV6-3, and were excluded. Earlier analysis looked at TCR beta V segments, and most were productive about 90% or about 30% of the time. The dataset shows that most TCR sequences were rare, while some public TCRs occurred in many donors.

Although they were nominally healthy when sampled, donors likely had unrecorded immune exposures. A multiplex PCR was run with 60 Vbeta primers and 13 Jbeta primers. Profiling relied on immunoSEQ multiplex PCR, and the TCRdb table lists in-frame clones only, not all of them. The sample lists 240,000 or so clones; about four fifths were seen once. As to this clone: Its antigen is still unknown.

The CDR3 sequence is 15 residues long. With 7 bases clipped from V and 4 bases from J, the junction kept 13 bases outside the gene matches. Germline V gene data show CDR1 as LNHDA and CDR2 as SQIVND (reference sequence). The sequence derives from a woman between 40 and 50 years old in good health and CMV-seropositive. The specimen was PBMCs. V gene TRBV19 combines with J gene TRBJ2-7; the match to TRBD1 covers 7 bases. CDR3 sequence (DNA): TGTGCCAGTACCGCAAGGGGGCAGGGGGTTTACGAGCAGTACTTC. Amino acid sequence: CASTARGQGVYEQYF.